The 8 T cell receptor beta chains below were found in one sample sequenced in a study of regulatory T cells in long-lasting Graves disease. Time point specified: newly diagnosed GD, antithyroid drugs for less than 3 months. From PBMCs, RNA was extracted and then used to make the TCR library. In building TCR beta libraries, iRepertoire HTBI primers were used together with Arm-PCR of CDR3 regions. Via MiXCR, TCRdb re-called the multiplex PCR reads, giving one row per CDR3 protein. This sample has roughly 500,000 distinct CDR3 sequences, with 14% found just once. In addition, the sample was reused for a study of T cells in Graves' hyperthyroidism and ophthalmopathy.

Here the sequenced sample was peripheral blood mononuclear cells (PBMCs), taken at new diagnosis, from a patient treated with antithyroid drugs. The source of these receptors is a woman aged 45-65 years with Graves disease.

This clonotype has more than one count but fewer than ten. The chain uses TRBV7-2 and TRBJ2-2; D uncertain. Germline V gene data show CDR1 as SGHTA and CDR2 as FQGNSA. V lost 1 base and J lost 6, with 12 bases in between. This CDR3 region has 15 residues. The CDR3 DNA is TGTGCCAGCAGCTTAGGTTGGGCCGGGTCCGGGGAGCTGTTTTTT. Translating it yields CASSLGWAGSGELFF.

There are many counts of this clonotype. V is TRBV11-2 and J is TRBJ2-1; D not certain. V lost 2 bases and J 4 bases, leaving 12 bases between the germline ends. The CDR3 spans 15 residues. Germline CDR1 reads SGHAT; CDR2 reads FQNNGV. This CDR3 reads CASSLKGFSYNEQFF. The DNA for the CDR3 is TGTGCCAGCAGCTTAAAAGGGTTCTCATACAATGAGCAGTTCTTC.

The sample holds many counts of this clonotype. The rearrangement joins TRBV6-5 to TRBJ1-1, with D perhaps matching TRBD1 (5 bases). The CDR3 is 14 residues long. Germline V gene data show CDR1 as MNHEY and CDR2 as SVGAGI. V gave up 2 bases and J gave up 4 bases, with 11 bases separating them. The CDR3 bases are TGTGCCAGCAGTTACCAGTGGGGGGTCACTGAAGCTTTCTTT. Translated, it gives CASSYQWGVTEAFF.

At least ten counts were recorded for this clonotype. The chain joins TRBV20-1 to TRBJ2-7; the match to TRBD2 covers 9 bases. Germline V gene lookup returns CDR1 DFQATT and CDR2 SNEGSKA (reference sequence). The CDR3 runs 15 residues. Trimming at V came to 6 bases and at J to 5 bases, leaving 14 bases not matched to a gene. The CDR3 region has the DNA TGCAGTGCCGAAAATAGCGGGAGCACTTCCCACGAGCAGTACTTC. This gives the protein CSAENSGSTSHEQYF.

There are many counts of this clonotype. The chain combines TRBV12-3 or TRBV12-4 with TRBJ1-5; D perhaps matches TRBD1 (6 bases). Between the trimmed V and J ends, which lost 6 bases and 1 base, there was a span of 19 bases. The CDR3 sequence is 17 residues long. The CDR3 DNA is TGTGCCAGCAGCCCCAGTCGAGGGGGGATAAGCAATCAGCCCCAGCATTTT. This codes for CASSPSRGGISNQPQHF.

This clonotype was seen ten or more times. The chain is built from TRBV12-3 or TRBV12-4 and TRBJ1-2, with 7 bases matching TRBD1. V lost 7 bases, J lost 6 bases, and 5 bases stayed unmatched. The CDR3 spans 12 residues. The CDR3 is CASKRDSHGYTF. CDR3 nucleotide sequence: TGTGCCAGCAAGCGGGACAGCCATGGCTACACCTTC.

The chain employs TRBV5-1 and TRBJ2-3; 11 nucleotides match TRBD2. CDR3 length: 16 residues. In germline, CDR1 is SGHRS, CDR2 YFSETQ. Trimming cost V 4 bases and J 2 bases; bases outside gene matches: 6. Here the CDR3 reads CASSLGLADLTDTQYF. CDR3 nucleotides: TGCGCCAGCAGCCTGGGACTAGCGGATCTCACAGATACGCAGTATTTT.

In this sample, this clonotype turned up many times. The CDR3 sequence: CASSLDRIPGELFF. The CDR3 DNA reads as TGTGCCAGCTCACTAGACAGGATTCCCGGGGAGCTGTTTTTT. The chain combines TRBV18 with TRBJ2-2; D is perhaps TRBD1 (6 bases). CDR1 is KGHSH and CDR2 is LQKENI in the germline V gene. V was shortened by 4 bases and J by 6 bases, with 12 bases between the two germline ends. This CDR3 contains 14 residues.